The 30 T cell receptor beta chains below all came from one sample that was sequenced in a study of blood T cell repertoires in COVID-19. TCRdb's table, derived via immunoSEQ multiplex PCR, lists solely in-frame clones and lacks some. The sample includes around 310,000 clones, 75% to 90% of them seen just once. Sequenced: PBMCs or T cells enriched from blood (not recorded which). Receptors originate from a woman in her thirties or forties who had recovered from COVID-19.

The V and J genes are TRBV28 and TRBJ1-1; TRBD1 might be the D (5 bases). Germline assignment: CDR1 MDHEN and CDR2 SYDVKM. The V gene lost 2 bases and the J gene lost 7 bases, with 11 bases spanning the gap. This CDR3 region has 13 residues. The CDR3 nucleotides read TGTGCCAGCAGTTTAGCGGGACGATTTGAAGCTTTCTTT. Amino acids: CASSLAGRFEAFF.

The V and J genes are TRBV4-3 and TRBJ1-4; 7 bases are a match to TRBD1. The CDR3 is 16 residues long. Unmatched junction bases numbered 19, after V lost 6 bases and J lost 12 bases. CDR1 and CDR2 from the germline V gene are LGHNA and YSLEER. The CDR3 nucleotides read TGCGCCAGCAGGCCAACCGCCGAGGGGGCGACTTGGGAACTGTTTTTT. Translated, it gives CASRPTAEGATWELFF.

The rearrangement links TRBV14 to TRBJ1-3; D remains unclear. V lost 1 base and J lost 0, with 7 bases in between. Germline CDR1 and CDR2: SGHDN and FVKESK. The CDR3 contains 15 residues. The CDR3 here is CASSQAVYSGNTIYF. CDR3 nucleotide sequence: TGTGCCAGCAGCCAAGCGGTCTACTCTGGAAACACCATATATTTT.

The chain combines TRBV7-9 with TRBJ2-7; 7 bases are shared with TRBD2. Germline V gene data show CDR1 as SEHNR and CDR2 as FQNEAQ (reference sequence). The CDR3 has 14 amino acids. V was clipped by 7 bases and J by 4 bases; unmatched bases: 10. Here the CDR3 reads CASINSGGTYEQYF. CDR3 coding DNA: TGTGCCAGCATTAACTCCGGGGGGACGTACGAGCAGTACTTC. The full variable domain, its missing parts supplied by reference TRBV7-9 and TRBJ2-7, is DTGVSQNPRHKITKRGQNVTFRCDPISEHNRLYWYRQTLGQGPEFLTYFQNEAQLEKSRLLSDRFSAERPKGSFSTLEIQRTEQGDSAMYLCASINSGGTYEQYFGPGTRLTVT.

This clone was recorded once. The chain is built from TRBV5-1 and TRBJ1-1, with 9 nucleotides matching TRBD1. J lost 6 bases, V lost 2 bases, and 8 bases had no gene match. Germline CDR1 reads SGHRS; CDR2 reads YFSETQ. CDR3 length equals 15 residues. CDR3 amino acids: CASSFRGQGRAEAFF. In nucleotides, the CDR3 is TGCGCCAGCAGCTTCAGGGGACAGGGTAGGGCTGAAGCTTTCTTT.

This sequence joins TRBV5-5 and TRBJ2-3; D is possibly TRBD1 (5 bases). Between the trimmed V and J ends, which lost 4 bases and 2 bases, there was a span of 14 bases. CDR1 and CDR2 (germline): SGHKS, YYEKEE (reference sequence). This CDR3 spans 15 amino acids. The CDR3 coding sequence is TGTGCCAGCAGCCGACCTATAGGGGACACAGATACGCAGTATTTT. Its protein product is CASSRPIGDTDTQYF.

This rearrangement joins TRBV29-1 to TRBJ2-5; D is uncertain. The CDR3 length is 12 residues. Germline assignment: CDR1 SQVTM and CDR2 ANQGSEA. The germline V and J ends were trimmed by 6 bases and 3 bases, with 11 bases remaining between them. The CDR3 DNA reads as TGCAGCGTCCGAGACAATAAAGAGACCCAGTACTTC. Its translation: CSVRDNKETQYF.

The gene calls are TRBV30 and TRBJ2-5; 7 positions agree with TRBD1. CDR3 length: 12 amino acids. Trimming at V came to 6 bases and at J to 5 bases, leaving 6 bases not matched to a gene. Germline V gene sequence: CDR1 GTSNPN, CDR2 SVGIG (reference sequence). The CDR3 protein is CACFRGPETQYF. CDR3 coding DNA: TGTGCCTGTTTTAGGGGGCCGGAGACCCAGTACTTC.

The chain recombines TRBV5-4 with TRBJ2-2; 7 positions match TRBD1. After removal of 4 bases from V and 5 bases from J, the junction contained 8 bases not matched to a gene. This CDR3 has 15 residues. The germline V gene encodes CDR1 SGHNT and CDR2 YYREEE (reference sequence). DNA of the CDR3: TGTGCCAGCAGCCAAACAGGGGAAATAACCGGGGAGCTGTTTTTT. Protein sequence: CASSQTGEITGELFF.

The rearrangement uses TRBV18 and TRBJ1-1; weak D call: TRBD1 (6 bases). The CDR3 totals 14 residues. Trimming stripped 3 bases from V and 0 bases from J, with 8 bases between. CDR1 is KGHSH, CDR2 LQKENI, per germline. The CDR3 sequence: CASSPRDMNTEAFF. CDR3 nucleotides: TGTGCCAGCTCACCCCGGGACATGAACACTGAAGCTTTCTTT. Filled out from reference TRBV18 and TRBJ1-1, the complete variable domain reads NAGVMQNPRHLVRRRGQEARLRCSPMKGHSHVYWYRQLPEEGLKFMVYLQKENIIDESGMPKERFSAEFPKEGPSILRIQQVVRGDSAAYFCASSPRDMNTEAFFGQGTRLTVV.

The chain combines TRBV6-2 or TRBV6-3 with TRBJ1-4; possible D gene TRBD1, 6 bases. Between the trimmed V and J ends, which lost 4 bases and 8 bases, there was a span of 17 bases. CDR3 length equals 15 residues. CDR1 and CDR2 from the germline V gene are MNHEY and SVGEGT. The CDR3 bases are TGTGCCAGCAGTTCCCCTACAGGGCTCGGGGAAAAACTGTTTTTT. It translates to CASSSPTGLGEKLFF.

The chain is built from TRBV5-6 and TRBJ1-3; no definite D call. Germline V gene lookup returns CDR1 SGHDT and CDR2 YYEEEE. The CDR3 covers 15 residues. Trimming removed 4 bases at V and 0 bases at J, with 11 bases between. The CDR3 reads CASSLGRPSGNTIYF. CDR3 sequence (DNA): TGTGCCAGCAGCCTGGGGAGGCCCTCTGGAAACACCATATATTTT.

The J gene is TRBJ2-3, the V gene TRBV3-1 (or the pseudogene TRBV3-2); D remains unclear. V dropped 6 bases and J dropped 3 bases, with 4 bases sitting between them. The CDR3 is 11 amino acids. The germline V gene encodes CDR1 LGHDT and CDR2 YNNKEL (reference sequence). In nucleotides, the CDR3 is TGTGCCAGCAGGTCGACAGATACGCAGTATTTT. Its translation: CASRSTDTQYF.

This clone was recorded only once. The chain employs TRBV19 and TRBJ2-7; the D gene is possibly TRBD1 (6 bases). CDR3 length equals 14 residues. Looked up from germline, CDR1 is LNHDA and CDR2 is SQIVND (reference sequence). The V end was cut by 3 bases, the J end by 3 bases, with 12 bases between. CDR3 sequence reads: CASSISTGDYEQYF. DNA for the CDR3: TGTGCCAGTAGTATCTCGACAGGAGACTACGAGCAGTACTTC. Complete variable domain (other parts from reference TRBV19 and TRBJ2-7): DGGITQSPKYLFRKEGQNVTLSCEQNLNHDAMYWYRQDPGQGLRLIYYSQIVNDFQKGDIAEGYSVSREKKESFPLTVTSAQKNPTAFYLCASSISTGDYEQYFGPGTRLTVT.

The chain carries TRBV24-1 and TRBJ1-2; 7 bases agree with TRBD1. Looked up from germline, CDR1 is KGHDR and CDR2 is SFDVKD. Trimming took 7 bases from V and 4 from J; bases not matched to a gene: 2. The CDR3 covers 12 residues. CDR3 coding DNA: TGTGCCACCAGCGACAGGGCCTATGGCTACACCTTC. Protein sequence: CATSDRAYGYTF.

This clone has a handful of counts. The rearrangement joins TRBV19 to TRBJ1-5; the D is unclear. The V gene lost 5 bases and the J gene lost 2 bases, with 13 bases spanning the gap. This CDR3 is built from 15 residues. The germline V gene has CDR1 LNHDA and CDR2 SQIVND (reference sequence). CDR3 bases: TGTGCCAGTAGTTTCTCTCGAGGTGGCAATCAGCCCCAGCATTTT. Protein: CASSFSRGGNQPQHF.

This clone was seen once. This chain connects TRBV6-2 or TRBV6-3 to TRBJ2-7, with TRBD2 identical over 9 bases. The CDR3 runs 16 residues. Germline trimming cut 4 bases from V and 3 bases from J; bases unmatched to any gene: 10. The V gene's germline CDR1 is MNHEY and CDR2 SVGEGT. As DNA, the CDR3 is TGTGCCAGCAGTTTCCCCGGTAGCGGGGGACTCTACGAGCAGTACTTC. The encoded protein is CASSFPGSGGLYEQYF.

This clone has just one count. The chain carries TRBV7-9 and TRBJ2-7; 12 bases map to TRBD2. The CDR3 spans 15 residues. Germline V CDR1 and CDR2: SEHNR, FQNEAQ (reference sequence). With V trimmed by 4 bases and J by 7 bases, 8 bases remained unmatched. The DNA of the CDR3 is TGTGCCAGCAGCTGGACTAGCGGGAACCCGAGGGAGCAGTACTTC. Protein: CASSWTSGNPREQYF. Filled out from reference TRBV7-9 and TRBJ2-7, the complete variable domain reads DTGVSQNPRHKITKRGQNVTFRCDPISEHNRLYWYRQTLGQGPEFLTYFQNEAQLEKSRLLSDRFSAERPKGSFSTLEIQRTEQGDSAMYLCASSWTSGNPREQYFGPGTRLTVT.

The chain is built from TRBV6-5 and TRBJ1-2, with TRBD1 matching over 7 bases. The germline CDR1 and CDR2 sequences are MNHEY and SVGAGI. CDR3 length equals 13 residues. V lost 6 bases, J lost 3 bases, and 4 bases stayed unmatched. The CDR3 DNA sequence: TGTGCCAGCAGCCCCCAGGGGGACTATGGCTACACCTTC. This translates into CASSPQGDYGYTF.

In the case of this clone: At the DNA level, this CDR3 is encoded by other sequences in the same sample as well. The chain is built from TRBV7-3 and TRBJ2-6, with a weak D call TRBD1 (5 bases). Per germline, CDR1 SGHTA and CDR2 FQGTGA. This CDR3 contains 15 residues. Trimming removed 5 bases at V and 1 base at J, with 9 bases between. The CDR3: CASSLTGSGANVLTF. The CDR3, as DNA: TGTGCCAGCAGCCTCACAGGATCTGGGGCCAACGTCCTGACTTTC.

As concerns this clone: Distinct nucleotide sequences in the sample also encode this CDR3. The chain couples TRBV9 to TRBJ2-1; 9 nucleotides align to TRBD2. Trimming took 0 bases from V and 3 from J; bases not matched to a gene: 1. Germline V gives CDR1 SGDLS, CDR2 YYNGEE. The CDR3 consists of 15 residues. The CDR3 DNA follows: TGTGCCAGCAGCGTAGGACTAGCGGACTACAATGAGCAGTTCTTC. Its protein is CASSVGLADYNEQFF.

The genes are TRBV7-2 and TRBJ2-7, with a possible D match to TRBD1 (6 bases). Trimming cost V 2 bases and J 4 bases, with 15 bases left between them. The CDR3 contains 15 residues. Germline lookup yields CDR1 SGHTA and CDR2 FQGNSA. The CDR3 is CASSLFGTLPYEQYF. Written as DNA, the CDR3 is TGTGCCAGCAGCTTATTTGGGACATTGCCGTACGAGCAGTACTTC.

The V gene is TRBV30, the J gene TRBJ1-6, with D maybe TRBD1 (6 bases). Trimming pared 0 bases from V and 7 bases from J, leaving 19 bases between. The CDR3 extends over 17 amino acids. Looked up from germline, CDR1 is GTSNPN and CDR2 is SVGIG (reference sequence). The CDR3 DNA follows: TGTGCCTGGAGTGTCCTCCAGGGGACCCCTTCCAATTCACCCCTCCACTTT. Translated, it gives CAWSVLQGTPSNSPLHF.

This clone came up once. The V call is TRBV7-9, the J call TRBJ2-2; D is ambiguous. The CDR3 covers 12 residues. CDR1 is SEHNR, CDR2 FQNEAQ, per germline (reference sequence). Trimming removed 3 bases at V and 5 bases at J, with 4 bases between. In DNA form, the CDR3 reads TGTGCCAGCAGCTTGGCAACCGGGGAGCTGTTTTTT. It is translated as CASSLATGELFF.

This chain connects TRBV27 to TRBJ1-6; tentatively, D is TRBD1 (6 bases). The CDR3 has 14 amino acids. V lost 7 bases and J lost 6, with 13 bases in between. Germline loops: CDR1 MNHEY, CDR2 SMNVEV (reference sequence). The CDR3 DNA reads TGTGCCAGCACCCTGGGGGCCCTTAATTCACCCCTCCACTTT. Translation gives CASTLGALNSPLHF.

The V and J genes are TRBV28 and TRBJ2-7, with 9 bases fitting TRBD1. The CDR3 has 14 amino acids. Trimming took 4 bases from V and 4 from J; bases not matched to a gene: 5. Looked up from germline, CDR1 is MDHEN and CDR2 is SYDVKM. The CDR3 nucleotides read TGTGCCAGCAGTTCGCCCGGGACAGGGTACGAGCAGTACTTC. It specifies CASSSPGTGYEQYF.

The V call is TRBV19, the J call TRBJ2-7, with 12 bases matching TRBD2. Germline assignment: CDR1 LNHDA and CDR2 SQIVND (reference sequence). Trimming removed 6 bases from V and 9 bases from J; junction bases left unmatched: 18. The CDR3 length is 17 residues. The CDR3 DNA follows: TGTGCCAGTAGCTTGACTAGCGGGAGACGAGCAGGACAGGGGCAGTACTTC. Its translation is CASSLTSGRRAGQGQYF.

The rearrangement joins TRBV4-3 to TRBJ2-1, with D hard to call. The CDR3 is 13 amino acids. Germline V gene lookup returns CDR1 LGHNA and CDR2 YSLEER. Trimming stripped 0 bases from V and 8 bases from J, with 8 bases between. CDR3 loop: CASSQDLRDEQFF. In nucleotides, the CDR3 is TGCGCCAGCAGCCAAGACCTCCGCGATGAGCAGTTCTTC.

This clone was observed a single time. In DNA form, the CDR3 reads TGTGCCTGGAGTGTCCGGGGGAGCTATGGCTACACCTTC. Translated: CAWSVRGSYGYTF. The chain joins TRBV30 to TRBJ1-2, with D perhaps matching TRBD1 (5 bases). The CDR3 is 13 residues long. CDR1 and CDR2 (germline): GTSNPN, SVGIG (reference sequence). Deletions cut 0 bases from V and 4 bases from J, with 9 bases between.

The gene calls are TRBV5-1 and TRBJ2-7; D may be TRBD2 (5 bases). The germline gives CDR1 SGHRS, CDR2 YFSETQ. The CDR3 is made up of 14 amino acids. Trimming cost V 3 bases and J 4 bases, with 14 bases left between them. CDR3 sequence (DNA): TGCGCCAGCAGCTCCGACGGGAATGGGTACGAGCAGTACTTC. This encodes CASSSDGNGYEQYF.